A single sample gave rise to the 21 T cell receptor beta chains below, sequenced in a study of T-cell memory formation after mild COVID-19. TCRdb re-called the 5' RACE reads through MiXCR, storing one row per CDR3 protein. The data show 250,000 to 350,000 distinct CDR3 sequences, with 15% to 20% seen just once and roughly 24% held by the top ten. Sequenced material: PBMCs or a T cell subset sorted from them (not recorded which). These receptors were taken from a young man who had mild COVID-19 (a few samples of this study predate the infection). Cell type and time point are not known.

The chain recombines TRBV20-1 with TRBJ2-6, with 9 positions matching TRBD2. The length of the CDR3 is 19 residues. The junction had 14 bases not matched to a gene; V was cut back by 5 bases and J by 0 bases. The germline V gene has CDR1 DFQATT and CDR2 SNEGSKA (reference sequence). CDR3 coding DNA: TGCAGTGCTCCCCGAGGCGGGCTAGCGGGGACCTCTGGGGCCAACGTCCTGACTTTC. Amino acids: CSAPRGGLAGTSGANVLTF.

This clonotype appeared a few times. The genes are TRBV20-1 and TRBJ1-2; D is undetermined. Germline CDR1 DFQATT, CDR2 SNEGSKA (reference sequence). The ends were cut back, 6 bases at V and 4 bases at J, with 21 bases in the middle. This CDR3 is built from 15 residues. CDR3 residues: CSAATKDGNLYGYTF. The DNA of the CDR3 is TGCAGTGCCGCCACCAAGGACGGAAACCTCTATGGCTACACCTTC.

The table lists this clonotype with a few counts. J is TRBJ2-5 and V is TRBV6-6, with D unresolved. This CDR3 has 14 residues. V lost 2 bases and J 4 bases, leaving 11 bases between the germline ends. Germline lookup yields CDR1 MNHNY and CDR2 SVGAGI (reference sequence). CDR3 in amino acids: CASSYLRFGETQYF. The DNA of the CDR3 is TGTGCCAGCAGTTACCTGAGGTTTGGAGAGACCCAGTACTTC.

This clonotype has only a few counts. The J gene is TRBJ2-2, the V gene TRBV10-3; the D gene could be TRBD1 or TRBD2 (5 bases each). V lost 7 bases, J lost 4 bases, and 19 bases lay in between. Germline V lookup: CDR1 ENHRY, CDR2 SYGVKD. This CDR3 comprises 16 residues. DNA for the CDR3: TGTGCCATCAATCGGGGCGGAGGTTTGTCCACCGGGGAGCTGTTTTTT. Its translation: CAINRGGGLSTGELFF.

V gene TRBV6-5 combines with J gene TRBJ1-2; no clear D gene. Trimming removed 4 bases from V and 4 bases from J, with 10 bases in between. The CDR3 has 13 residues. CDR1 is MNHEY, CDR2 SVGAGI, per germline. The CDR3 loop reads CASSFPGSYGYTF. The CDR3 region has the DNA TGTGCCAGCAGTTTCCCAGGCTCCTATGGCTACACCTTC.

This clonotype was detected only a few times. The V call is TRBV20-1, the J call TRBJ1-1; D gene unclear. CDR1 is DFQATT and CDR2 is SNEGSKA in the germline V gene (reference sequence). This CDR3 has 15 amino acids. The V and J ends lost 2 bases and 3 bases respectively, with 16 bases between them. The CDR3 DNA sequence: TGCAGTGCTAGACCGTTTACAGCGGCTGACACTGAAGCTTTCTTT. Its protein is CSARPFTAADTEAFF.

J is TRBJ2-1 and V is TRBV29-1; 10 bases align to TRBD1. The V segment lost 4 bases and the J segment 10 bases; nucleotides outside the gene matches: 16. The CDR3 has 16 residues. Germline assignment: CDR1 SQVTM and CDR2 ANQGSEA. The CDR3 protein is CSVVSDVGTGVREQFF. Here the CDR3 DNA reads TGCAGCGTTGTATCCGACGTCGGGACAGGGGTGCGGGAGCAGTTCTTC.

This clonotype has ten or more counts. This rearrangement joins TRBV3-1 to TRBJ1-6, with a possible D match to TRBD1 (5 bases). In germline, CDR1 is LGHDT, CDR2 YNNKEL (reference sequence). The CDR3 contains 14 residues. The ends were cut back, 7 bases at V and 7 bases at J, with 14 bases in the middle. For the CDR3, the DNA is TGTGCCAGCACCCCGGGACGGGGGAATTCACCCCTCCACTTT. This encodes CASTPGRGNSPLHF.

Only a few counts were recorded for this clonotype. This chain links TRBV6-2 or TRBV6-3 with TRBJ2-5; 7 bases line up with TRBD1. CDR1 MNHEY and CDR2 SVGEGT come from the germline V gene. This CDR3 has 15 residues. V trimming: 8 bases; J trimming: 3 bases; junction bases outside the gene matches: 12. This chain's CDR3 is CASRPHGTAEETQYF. The CDR3 bases are TGTGCCAGCCGACCACACGGGACAGCAGAAGAGACCCAGTACTTC.

This clonotype has a count of ten or more. This chain connects TRBV6-5 to TRBJ1-1, with no clear D. V gave up 6 bases and J gave up 7 bases, with 9 bases separating them. Germline V gene sequence: CDR1 MNHEY, CDR2 SVGAGI. This CDR3 is built from 11 residues. CDR3 region: CASSTFYEAFF. CDR3 coding DNA: TGTGCCAGCAGCACCTTCTATGAAGCTTTCTTT.

This clonotype came up a few times. This chain joins TRBV5-1 and TRBJ2-1, with 8 positions matching TRBD2. Germline values: CDR1 SGHRS, CDR2 YFSETQ. The CDR3 runs to 14 residues. Trimming took 5 bases from V and 8 from J; bases not matched to a gene: 9. CDR3: CASRRGAGEYEQFF. The CDR3 DNA reads as TGCGCCAGCAGGCGGGGGGCCGGTGAGTATGAGCAGTTCTTC. Drawing the rest from reference TRBV5-1 and TRBJ2-1, the complete variable domain is KAGVTQTPRYLIKTRGQQVTLSCSPISGHRSVSWYQQTPGQGLQFLFEYFSETQRNKGNFPGRFSGRQFSNSRSEMNVSTLELGDSALYLCASRRGAGEYEQFFGPGTRLTVL.

Many counts were recorded for this clonotype. V is TRBV5-1 and J is TRBJ1-1; 9 bases are a match to TRBD1. The CDR3 is made up of 15 amino acids. Germline V gives CDR1 SGHRS, CDR2 YFSETQ. J was trimmed by 0 bases and V by 5 bases; bases with no gene match: 5. Here the CDR3 reads CASSYRQGVNTEAFF. The DNA for the CDR3 is TGCGCCAGCAGTTACCGACAGGGGGTGAACACTGAAGCTTTCTTT.

The V and J genes are TRBV2 and TRBJ2-2; a possible D gene is TRBD1 (6 bases). CDR1 is SNHLY and CDR2 is FYNNEI in the germline V gene. There are 13 residues in the CDR3. V lost 7 bases to trimming and J lost 5 bases, with 11 bases between them. This CDR3 is CASTQGRTGELFF. The CDR3 nucleotides are TGTGCCAGCACACAGGGAAGAACCGGGGAGCTGTTTTTT.

The chain is built from TRBV6-2 or TRBV6-3 and TRBJ2-6, with 9 bases identical to TRBD1. V lost 7 bases to trimming and J lost 0 bases; unmatched junction nucleotides: 13. Per germline, CDR1 MNHEY and CDR2 SVGEGT. The CDR3 has 19 amino acids. CDR3 DNA sequence: TGTGCCAGCATCCCGGGACAGGGCCGAAAGTCCTCTGGGGCCAACGTCCTGACTTTC. It encodes CASIPGQGRKSSGANVLTF.

This rearrangement joins TRBV7-9 to TRBJ2-2; 7 nucleotides agree with TRBD1. The CDR3 length is 13 residues. Germline-derived CDR1 and CDR2 are SEHNR and FQNEAQ (reference sequence). The junction had 4 bases not matched to a gene; V was cut back by 6 bases and J by 6 bases. As DNA, the CDR3 is TGTGCCAGCAGACAGACAGGGCCCGGGGAGCTGTTTTTT. Protein product: CASRQTGPGELFF. Supplemented by reference TRBV7-9 and TRBJ2-2, the full variable domain reads DTGVSQNPRHKITKRGQNVTFRCDPISEHNRLYWYRQTLGQGPEFLTYFQNEAQLEKSRLLSDRFSAERPKGSFSTLEIQRTEQGDSAMYLCASRQTGPGELFFGEGSRLTVL.

This clonotype has only a few counts. The rearrangement links TRBV10-3 to TRBJ2-6, with D possibly TRBD1 on 6 matching bases. CDR3 length: 16 amino acids. CDR1 ENHRY and CDR2 SYGVKD come from the germline V gene. V lost 3 bases to trimming and J lost 0 bases, with 9 bases between them. The CDR3, as DNA: TGTGCCATCAGTGACCCGGACAGCTCTGGGGCCAACGTCCTGACTTTC. Translating gives CAISDPDSSGANVLTF.

The sample holds a few counts of this clonotype. The V call is TRBV7-6, the J call TRBJ2-7; tentatively, D is TRBD1 (6 bases). V shed 3 bases and J shed 0 bases, with 18 bases lying between them. Per the germline V gene, CDR1 is SGHVS and CDR2 is FNYEAQ. The CDR3 covers 17 residues. This chain's CDR3 is CASSFSGGRPYSYEQYF. The CDR3 DNA reads TGTGCCAGCAGCTTTAGTGGGGGCAGACCTTACTCCTACGAGCAGTACTTC. The full variable domain, in which reference TRBV7-6 and TRBJ2-7 provide the parts outside the CDR3, is GAGVSQSPRYKVTKRGQDVALRCDPISGHVSLYWYRQALGQGPEFLTYFNYEAQQDKSGLPNDRFSAERPEGSISTLTIQRTEQRDSAMYRCASSFSGGRPYSYEQYFGPGTRLTVT.

This clonotype was seen a handful of times. The V call is TRBV12-3 or TRBV12-4, the J call TRBJ2-2; D is possibly TRBD1 or TRBD2 (5 bases each). Trimming stripped 5 bases from V and 7 bases from J, with 14 bases between. The CDR3 is made up of 14 amino acids. The CDR3 DNA sequence: TGTGCCAGCAGTCGAATCCGGGGCGACGGGGAGCTGTTTTTT. Its translation is CASSRIRGDGELFF.

There are a few counts of this clonotype. This chain joins TRBV2 and TRBJ1-2; D ambiguous. V was trimmed by 0 bases and J by 2 bases, leaving 7 bases between them. The CDR3 sequence is 14 residues long. Per germline, CDR1 SNHLY and CDR2 FYNNEI. CDR3 sequence (DNA): TGTGCCAGCAGTGAAGCGCTTCCGAACTATGGCTACACCTTC. Residues: CASSEALPNYGYTF.

The chain joins TRBV29-1 to TRBJ2-3; 13 bases line up with TRBD2. V dropped 6 bases and J dropped 5; count of bases not matched to a gene: 8. There are 15 residues in the CDR3. Germline assignment: CDR1 SQVTM and CDR2 ANQGSEA. In DNA, the CDR3 is TGCAGCGTCGCCGGGACTAGCGGGGTGGGAGATACGCAGTATTTT. Translated: CSVAGTSGVGDTQYF.

This clonotype was detected many times. CDR3 residues: CASSNTPPGTDTQYF. Here the CDR3 DNA reads TGTGCCAGCAGCAACACCCCTCCGGGCACAGATACGCAGTATTTT. V usage is TRBV7-9 and J usage is TRBJ2-3; unclear D gene. V lost 5 bases and J 1 base, leaving 13 bases between the germline ends. The germline gives CDR1 SEHNR, CDR2 FQNEAQ (reference sequence). This CDR3 is 15 amino acids long.